A single sample is the source of the 21 T cell receptor beta chains below, sequenced in a study of blood T cell repertoires in COVID-19. The method was immunoSEQ multiplex PCR; TCRdb's version includes in-frame clones alone and lacks a portion of them. The data show approximately 90,000 clones, with 75% to 90% seen just once and approximately 1.3% held by the top ten. Sequenced: peripheral blood. The receptors here all came from a man at least 80 years old with active or convalescent COVID-19.

V gene TRBV6-6 combines with J gene TRBJ1-6; TRBD1 might be the D (5 bases). The V end was cut by 9 bases, the J end by 5 bases, with 14 bases between. The CDR3 runs to 14 residues. CDR1 and CDR2 (germline): MNHNY, SVGAGI (reference sequence). CDR3 coding DNA: TGTGCCAGTTTCTTCGACAGTAATAATTCACCCCTCCACTTT. Translation gives CASFFDSNNSPLHF.

The table lists this clone with a few counts. The chain carries TRBV5-1 and TRBJ2-1; D call uncertain. Trimming stripped 0 bases from V and 6 bases from J, with 10 bases between. This CDR3 is 14 amino acids long. Germline values: CDR1 SGHRS, CDR2 YFSETQ. CDR3 residues: CASSLDQAGNEQFF. The CDR3, as DNA: TGCGCCAGCAGCTTGGACCAGGCAGGCAATGAGCAGTTCTTC.

On this clone itself: One end of the junction is discordant with germline, which a read error may explain. The chain recombines TRBV7-7 with TRBJ1-4; 8 bases match TRBD1. The length of the CDR3 is 16 residues. CDR1 and CDR2 (germline): SSHAT, FNYEAQ (reference sequence). The DNA of the CDR3 is TGTGCTAGCAGCACAAGACAGGGGTCCCCTAGGGAAAAACTGTTTTTT. Its protein is CASSTRQGSPREKLFF.

CDR3 nucleotide sequence: TGTGCCAGCTCACCACCCAACCGGGACAGGCAGTTCTTC. The encoded protein is CASSPPNRDRQFF. This rearrangement joins TRBV18 to TRBJ2-1; 7 bases are shared with TRBD1. The V and J ends lost 0 bases and 12 bases, in that order; junction bases with no gene match: 5. Germline assignment: CDR1 KGHSH and CDR2 LQKENI. The CDR3 is made up of 13 amino acids.

This chain uses TRBV6-2 or TRBV6-3 with TRBJ1-3, with TRBD1 identical over 8 bases. V shed 5 bases and J 0 bases; nucleotides not matched to a gene: 3. Germline V gene sequence: CDR1 MNHEY, CDR2 SVGEGT. CDR3 length equals 15 residues. The CDR3 DNA reads TGTGCCAGCAGTGACGGGACAGGCTCTGGAAACACCATATATTTT. Protein product: CASSDGTGSGNTIYF.

The chain uses TRBV5-4 and TRBJ1-1, with D perhaps matching TRBD1 (5 bases). The CDR3 totals 14 residues. Germline CDR1 and CDR2: SGHNT and YYREEE (reference sequence). Trimming pared 5 bases from V and 0 bases from J, leaving 11 bases between. The CDR3 sequence: CASRLPGMNTEAFF. CDR3 DNA: TGTGCCAGCAGGTTACCAGGGATGAACACTGAAGCTTTCTTT.

The CDR3 protein is CASSSDNTDTQYF. In DNA, the CDR3 is TGCGCCAGCAGTTCTGACAACACAGATACGCAGTATTTT. The chain couples TRBV5-1 to TRBJ2-3, with D uncertain. Germline CDR1 and CDR2: SGHRS and YFSETQ. The V gene lost 5 bases and the J gene lost 2 bases, with 9 bases spanning the gap. This CDR3 has 13 amino acids.

This rearrangement joins TRBV2 to TRBJ1-2; tentative D call: TRBD1 (6 bases). The CDR3 is 13 amino acids. V was clipped by 2 bases and J by 3 bases, with 7 bases between them. Germline lookup yields CDR1 SNHLY and CDR2 FYNNEI. CDR3 bases: TGTGCCAGCAGTGAACACAGGGACTATGGCTACACCTTC. Translated: CASSEHRDYGYTF.

The V and J genes are TRBV13 and TRBJ1-2; the D gene is possibly TRBD1 (5 bases). The CDR3 runs to 15 residues. Trimming pared 0 bases from V and 5 bases from J, leaving 13 bases between. Per the germline V gene, CDR1 is PRHDT and CDR2 is FYEKMQ (reference sequence). CDR3 protein: CASSLGRGFGYGYTF. In DNA, the CDR3 is TGTGCCAGCAGCTTAGGCCGGGGGTTCGGATATGGCTACACCTTC.

The chain uses TRBV24-1 and TRBJ2-1, with TRBD2 identical over 9 bases. With 3 bases clipped from V and 10 bases from J, the junction kept 6 bases outside the gene matches. The CDR3 is 14 amino acids. Germline V CDR1 and CDR2: KGHDR, SFDVKD. CDR3 nucleotide sequence: TGTGCCACCAGTGATAGACTAGCGGTTGGAGAGCAGTTCTTC. Its translation: CATSDRLAVGEQFF.

The chain joins TRBV18 to TRBJ2-3, with a tentative D call TRBD2 (5 bases). Germline-derived CDR1 and CDR2 are KGHSH and LQKENI. V lost 6 bases and J 1 base, leaving 17 bases between the germline ends. This CDR3 region has 16 residues. CDR3 sequence reads: CASSDMREWGTDTQYF. CDR3 sequence (DNA): TGTGCCAGCTCCGACATGAGGGAGTGGGGCACAGATACGCAGTATTTT.

The chain employs TRBV27 and TRBJ2-7; possibly TRBD1 for D (5 bases). The CDR3 has 16 residues. V lost 1 base and J lost 0, with 13 bases in between. The germline gives CDR1 MNHEY, CDR2 SMNVEV (reference sequence). CDR3 bases: TGTGCCAGCAGTTTATATGGGGCCTTAAGCTCCTACGAGCAGTACTTC. Amino acid sequence: CASSLYGALSSYEQYF.

This chain joins TRBV29-1 and TRBJ1-2; 8 bases map to TRBD1. The length of the CDR3 is 12 residues. Germline V CDR1 and CDR2: SQVTM, ANQGSEA. CDR3 amino acids: CTAGGANYGYTF. For the CDR3, the DNA is TGCACCGCAGGGGGCGCTAACTATGGCTACACCTTC. Combining the CDR3 with reference TRBV29-1 and TRBJ1-2 gives the whole variable domain SAVISQKPSRDICQRGTSLTIQCQVDSQVTMMFWYRQQPGQSLTLIATANQGSEATYESGFVIDKFPISRPNLTFSTLTVSNMSPEDSSIYLCTAGGANYGYTFGSGTRLTVV.

V is TRBV11-3 and J is TRBJ2-5, with D hard to call. Trimming took off 5 bases at V and 2 bases at J, with 9 bases between the two ends. Germline CDR1 is SGHNT and CDR2 is YENEEA. This CDR3 region has 13 residues. In nucleotides, the CDR3 is TGTGCCAGCAGCCTGGCCTTTCAAGAGACCCAGTACTTC. This codes for CASSLAFQETQYF.

The V gene is TRBV30, the J gene TRBJ1-5; D possibly corresponds to TRBD1 (6 bases). This CDR3 is 14 amino acids long. Trimming took 3 bases from V and 2 from J, leaving 11 bases between them. CDR1 GTSNPN and CDR2 SVGIG come from the germline V gene (reference sequence). CDR3 in DNA: TGTGCCTGGAGGGTTCCAGGGGGCAATCAGCCCCAGCATTTT. This translates into CAWRVPGGNQPQHF.

The rearrangement joins TRBV21-1 to TRBJ1-5. TRBV21-1 is an annotated pseudogene. The CDR3 loop spans 16 amino acids. Here the CDR3 DNA reads TGTGCCAGCAGCAAAGCGTGGAGGGCTAGCAATCAGCCCCAGCATTTT. It codes for CASSKAWRASNQPQHF.

This chain links TRBV6-5 with TRBJ1-3; possible D gene TRBD1, 6 bases. Germline V gene lookup returns CDR1 MNHEY and CDR2 SVGAGI. V lost 0 bases and J 3 bases, leaving 9 bases between the germline ends. The CDR3 length is 15 residues. CDR3 in amino acids: CASSYSAGVGNTIYF. In nucleotides, the CDR3 is TGTGCCAGCAGTTACTCGGCAGGGGTTGGAAACACCATATATTTT.

The chain couples TRBV2 to TRBJ1-2; TRBD1 agrees at 7 bases. CDR1 SNHLY and CDR2 FYNNEI come from the germline V gene. The CDR3 is 15 amino acids. V lost 0 bases, J lost 5 bases, and 6 bases stayed unmatched. CDR3 amino acids: CASSEAPVTGYGYTF. As DNA, the CDR3 is TGTGCCAGCAGTGAAGCGCCGGTGACAGGGTATGGCTACACCTTC.

The V gene is TRBV19, the J gene TRBJ1-2, with 7 nucleotides matching TRBD1. The CDR3 spans 14 residues. Germline CDR1 is LNHDA and CDR2 is SQIVND (reference sequence). The V segment lost 6 bases and the J segment 3 bases; nucleotides outside the gene matches: 7. CDR3 loop: CASRERQGYYGYTF. The CDR3 nucleotides are TGTGCCAGTAGAGAGAGACAGGGCTACTATGGCTACACCTTC.

The V and J genes are TRBV27 and TRBJ2-2; D gene unclear. V gave up 8 bases and J gave up 3 bases, with 7 bases separating them. The CDR3 runs 12 residues. Looked up from germline, CDR1 is MNHEY and CDR2 is SMNVEV (reference sequence). CDR3 nucleotide sequence: TGTGCCAGCCGCCAGTACACCGGGGAGCTGTTTTTT. Its translation: CASRQYTGELFF.

The table lists this clone with a few counts. This rearrangement joins TRBV14 to TRBJ2-3; D gene uncertain. Per germline, CDR1 SGHDN and CDR2 FVKESK. This CDR3 has 14 residues. Trimming removed 1 base at V and 0 bases at J, with 5 bases between. DNA of the CDR3: TGTGCCAGCAGCCAAGGGAGAAGCACAGATACGCAGTATTTT. As protein: CASSQGRSTDTQYF. The whole variable domain, filled in from reference TRBV14 and TRBJ2-3, reads EAGVTQFPSHSVIEKGQTVTLRCDPISGHDNLYWYRRVMGKEIKFLLHFVKESKQDESGMPNNRFLAERTGGTYSTLKVQPAELEDSGVYFCASSQGRSTDTQYFGPGTRLTVL.